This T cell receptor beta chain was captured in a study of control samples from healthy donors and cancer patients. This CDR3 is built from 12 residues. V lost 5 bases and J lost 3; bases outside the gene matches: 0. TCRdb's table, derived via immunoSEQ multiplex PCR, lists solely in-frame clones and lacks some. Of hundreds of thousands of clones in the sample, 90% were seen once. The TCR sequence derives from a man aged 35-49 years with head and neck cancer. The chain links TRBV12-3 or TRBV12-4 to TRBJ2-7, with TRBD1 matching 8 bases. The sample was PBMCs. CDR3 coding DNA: TGTGCCAGCAGTGGACAGGGCTACGAGCAGTACTTC. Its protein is CASSGQGYEQYF.